Described below is a single T cell receptor (beta chain) sequence and its context. This sample was taken from a study of blood T cell repertoires in COVID-19. Study summary: There were acute and convalescent COVID-19 samples, and they came from the United States, Italy and Spain. T cells, B-cell-depleted T cells, or PBMCs supplied cDNA or gDNA.

There are 17 residues in the CDR3. J lost 3 bases, V lost 3 bases, and 8 bases had no gene match. Germline-derived CDR1 and CDR2 are KGHDR and SFDVKD. The authors' processing: It was from reference gene primer amplification that nucleated cell counts were estimated. Measured with immunoSEQ multiplex PCR; TCRdb has only the in-frame clones, and not every one. V, J and clone size are taken as reported in that table, and D and trimming were inferred from the DNA itself. The sample has some 200,000 clones, 84% seen once. The chain has TRBV24-1 and TRBJ2-1, with TRBD2 identical over 9 bases. The TCR was taken from a man aged 25 to 40 with active or convalescent COVID-19. Source material: peripheral blood. The CDR3 DNA reads as TGTGCCACCAGTGATCCCCGCGCTAGCGGGAACTACAATGAGCAGTTCTTC. This codes for CATSDPRASGNYNEQFF.